Listed here is a single T cell receptor (beta chain). This entry belongs to a study of PD-1 blockade in classical Hodgkin lymphoma. TCRdb's copy holds only in-frame clones and misses some; the assay was immunoSEQ multiplex PCR. Of almost 85,000 clones in the sample, around 90% were seen once. Patients all relapsed after autologous stem cell transplantation, and there was variation in brentuximab vedotin exposure. The sample consisted of peripheral blood mononuclear cells (PBMCs), taken at baseline. The source is a human donor with classical Hodgkin lymphoma.

The CDR3 region is CASSDSGSNSPLHF. The CDR3 region has the DNA TGTGCCAGCAGTGACTCTGGGTCGAATTCACCCCTCCACTTT. The chain uses TRBV6-1 and TRBJ1-6; unclear D gene. There are 14 residues in the CDR3. Germline CDR1 and CDR2: MNHNS and SASEGT. V was shortened by 3 bases and J by 7 bases, with 10 bases between the two germline ends.